This T cell receptor (beta chain) was captured by sequencing in a study of identical twins (dated by TCRdb to about 2016). For the wider study: To test whether fetal clonotypes persist, the study used deep sequencing on TCR alpha and beta repertoires from monozygotic twins, unrelated adults of various ages, and cord blood. To rule out contamination, replicate twin experiments were performed at different times with different library preparation protocols.

In regard to this clonotype: Its antigen has not been determined. No per-base quality is available; no much larger clone lies one base away.

Every donor in the study was a healthy Caucasian. The twin cohort consisted of three pairs of female monozygotic twins, all aged roughly 18 to 30 years. Peripheral blood mononuclear cells were the source from which RNA for the TCR libraries was isolated. Libraries were prepared through 5' RACE. For sequencing, an Illumina HiSeq 2000 was employed. A universal primer binding site was introduced by template switching, and a unique molecular identifier was present in the final cDNA, enabling accurate counting of TCR cDNA molecules. Specific primers in the conserved constant-segment region were used to synthesize first-strand cDNA for the TCR alpha and beta chains. Each cDNA library was double barcoded, with a SMART-Mk sample barcode plus Illumina barcodes, to control for contamination. Two successive PCR steps introduced TruSeq adapter sequences along with Illumina sample barcodes. The Illumina HiSeq platform was used with custom primers to sequence TCR alpha and beta cDNA libraries. As for how the authors treated the data: MiGEC processed the raw reads to extract unique molecular identifiers, while MiXCR was used to determine the CDR3 positions. Recombination models were inferred per individual with the repgenHMM and IGoR tools using an EM algorithm. The tcR package in R was used for shared clonotype analysis, with sharing normalized by the product of cloneset sizes. Out-of-frame nonproductive sequences were analyzed to study raw recombination free of thymic and clonal selection effects. Starting from the raw public reads, TCRdb applied fastp trimming at Q25, assembled clones with MiXCR and retained in-frame beta chains. CDR3 protein sequences are deduplicated, and each keeps its most common genes and DNA. The V and J calls were determined by TCRdb, not by the authors. This sample is represented by 650,000 to 750,000 distinct CDR3 sequences; 21% of them were singletons. 4% to 5.5% of the sample rests with the top ten.

The V end loses 0 bases and the J end loses 6 bases, and a stretch of 6 bases separates them. The CDR3 holds 11 amino acids from the cysteine to the phenylalanine. Only the CDR3 DNA is retained, 33 bases long and in frame from the first base. From a lookup of the germline V gene (reference sequence), CDR1 and CDR2 are GTSNPN and SVGIG. Study-wide conclusions, independent of this receptor: Conclusions relied on cross-sectional statistical analysis, since the same donors could not be followed over many years. Invariant T cells such as MAIT and iNKT could partly confound zero-insertion analyses, though diverse VJ usage argued against this for most clonotypes. Abundant cord blood beta clonotypes carried fewer insertions; young adult naive repertoires showed a weaker similar trend, while memory repertoires showed none. In monozygotic twins, recombination models systematically underestimated out-of-frame TCR alpha sharing, but the models matched the sharing seen between unrelated individuals. In beta out-of-frame sequences, excess twin sharing was weaker, because having fewer shared sequences lowered the signal-to-noise ratio. Out-of-frame TCR alpha sequences shared between twins showed an excess of low generation-probability sequences compared with coincidental sharing between unrelated individuals.

These data were also reused for a study on T cells expressing NK-cell markers. The other study reports the following: TCR beta-chain repertoires were profiled in sorted CD3+CD56+NKG2C+, CD3+CD56+NKG2C- and CD3+CD56-NKG2C+ T-cell subsets from eight donors. Of the eight sequenced donors, seven were found to be HCMV-seropositive and one was found to be HCMV-seronegative. In several experiments an anti-gammadeltaTCR antibody was added to restrict sorting to alphabetaTCR-expressing T cells. For more than 5 donors, the dominant CD3+CD56+NKG2C+ clonotypes were among the top 10 CD8+ clonotypes and accounted for 1.0-7.0% of CD8+ T cells. Those dominant clonotypes were again the most abundant among CD3+CD56-NKG2C+ cells in several donors, at about 28.3-60.1%. Whether the expanded NKG2C-expressing T cell clones were specific for HCMV antigens remained unclear. The eight sequenced donors were randomly selected healthy volunteers, three men and five women. To determine HCMV serostatus, a commercial ELISA kit was used to detect HCMV-specific IgG in serum. For about 6 donors, bulk peripheral blood T-cell repertoires were additionally sequenced from unsorted PBMC. MIGEC handled demultiplexing of the reads and grouping by UMI, while MiTCR was used to assemble and quantify clonotypes. To exclude erroneous sequences, any TCR cDNA sequence not supported by at least two reads was discarded. The tcR package was used for downstream repertoire analysis, and clonotypes were matched between fractions using CDR3 nucleotide sequence together with V segment. VDJmatch was used to annotate antigen specificity against VDJdb, with one amino acid substitution allowed in CDR3.

This chain is built from TRBV30 and TRBJ2-7, with the D gene call left open. This TCR derives from a woman aged 18-30 years in good health. The sample comprised PBMCs. The base sequence is TGTGCCTGGAGTGTGCGCACCGAGCAGTACTTC. It is translated as CAWSVRTEQYF.